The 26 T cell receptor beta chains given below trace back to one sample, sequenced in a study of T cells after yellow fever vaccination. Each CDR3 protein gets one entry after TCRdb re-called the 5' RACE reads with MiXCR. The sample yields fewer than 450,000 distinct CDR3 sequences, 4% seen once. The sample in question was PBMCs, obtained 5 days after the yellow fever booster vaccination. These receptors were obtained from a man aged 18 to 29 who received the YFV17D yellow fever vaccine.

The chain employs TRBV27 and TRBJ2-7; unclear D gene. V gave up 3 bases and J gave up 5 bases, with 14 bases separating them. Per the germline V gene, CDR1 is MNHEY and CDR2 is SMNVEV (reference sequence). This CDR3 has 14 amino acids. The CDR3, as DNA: TGTGCCAGCAGTTTCGACCCAGGTGGGGACGAGCAGTACTTC. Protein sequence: CASSFDPGGDEQYF.

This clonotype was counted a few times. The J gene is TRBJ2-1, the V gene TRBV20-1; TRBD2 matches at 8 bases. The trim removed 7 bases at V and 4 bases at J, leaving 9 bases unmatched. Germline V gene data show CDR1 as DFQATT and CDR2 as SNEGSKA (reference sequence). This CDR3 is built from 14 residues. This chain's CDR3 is CSVDPGGAYNEQFF. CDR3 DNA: TGCAGTGTCGACCCGGGGGGGGCATACAATGAGCAGTTCTTC.

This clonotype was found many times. The CDR3 is CASSLARYNEQFF. The CDR3 bases are TGCGCCAGCAGCTTGGCCCGCTACAATGAGCAGTTCTTC. The chain recombines TRBV5-1 with TRBJ2-1; D is uncertain. Per germline, CDR1 SGHRS and CDR2 YFSETQ. This CDR3 is 13 amino acids long. Trimming took 0 bases from V and 3 from J, leaving 4 bases between them. Together with reference TRBV5-1 and TRBJ2-1, the CDR3 gives the full variable domain: KAGVTQTPRYLIKTRGQQVTLSCSPISGHRSVSWYQQTPGQGLQFLFEYFSETQRNKGNFPGRFSGRQFSNSRSEMNVSTLELGDSALYLCASSLARYNEQFFGPGTRLTVL.

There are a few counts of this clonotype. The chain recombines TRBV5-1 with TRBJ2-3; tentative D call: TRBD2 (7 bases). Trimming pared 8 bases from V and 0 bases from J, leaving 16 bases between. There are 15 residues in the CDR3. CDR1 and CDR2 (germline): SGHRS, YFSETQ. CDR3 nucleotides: TGCGCCAGTACTCACGAGGGGGGGAGCACAGATACGCAGTATTTT. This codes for CASTHEGGSTDTQYF.

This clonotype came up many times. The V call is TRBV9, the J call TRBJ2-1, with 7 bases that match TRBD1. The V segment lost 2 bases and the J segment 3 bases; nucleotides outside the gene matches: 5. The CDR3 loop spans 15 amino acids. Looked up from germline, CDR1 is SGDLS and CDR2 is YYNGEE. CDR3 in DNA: TGTGCCAGCAGCGTTTACGGGACAGACTACAATGAGCAGTTCTTC. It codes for CASSVYGTDYNEQFF.

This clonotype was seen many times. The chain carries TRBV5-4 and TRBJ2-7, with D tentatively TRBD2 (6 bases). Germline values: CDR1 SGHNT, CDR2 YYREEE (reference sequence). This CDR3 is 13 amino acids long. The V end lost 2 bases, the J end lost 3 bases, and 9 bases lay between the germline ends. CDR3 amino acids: CASSFGGGYEQYF. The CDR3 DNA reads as TGTGCCAGCAGCTTCGGGGGAGGCTACGAGCAGTACTTC.

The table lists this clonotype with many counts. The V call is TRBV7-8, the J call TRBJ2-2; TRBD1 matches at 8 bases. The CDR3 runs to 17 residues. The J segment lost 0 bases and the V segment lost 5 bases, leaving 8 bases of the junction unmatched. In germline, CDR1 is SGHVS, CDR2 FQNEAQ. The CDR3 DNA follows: TGTGCCAGCAGCCCTAGGACAGGGCGCCCGAACACCGGGGAGCTGTTTTTT. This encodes CASSPRTGRPNTGELFF.

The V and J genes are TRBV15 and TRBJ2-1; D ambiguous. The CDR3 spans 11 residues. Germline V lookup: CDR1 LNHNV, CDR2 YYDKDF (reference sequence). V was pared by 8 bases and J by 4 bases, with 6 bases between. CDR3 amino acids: CATGKYNEQFF. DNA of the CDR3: TGTGCCACCGGCAAGTACAATGAGCAGTTCTTC.

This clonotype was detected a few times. The CDR3 bases are TGTGCCAGCACCTTGACGGGAGGGGGGACTGAAGCTTTCTTT. Translated: CASTLTGGGTEAFF. The chain is built from TRBV9 and TRBJ1-1, with D perhaps matching TRBD1 (6 bases). This CDR3 has 14 amino acids. The germline V gene has CDR1 SGDLS and CDR2 YYNGEE. Trimming pared 6 bases from V and 5 bases from J, leaving 17 bases between.

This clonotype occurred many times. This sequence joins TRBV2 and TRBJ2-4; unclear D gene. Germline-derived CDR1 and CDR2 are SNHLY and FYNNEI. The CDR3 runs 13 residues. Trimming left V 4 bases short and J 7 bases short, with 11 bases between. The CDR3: CASSGDVGNIQYF. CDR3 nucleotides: TGTGCCAGCAGTGGGGATGTGGGGAACATTCAGTACTTC.

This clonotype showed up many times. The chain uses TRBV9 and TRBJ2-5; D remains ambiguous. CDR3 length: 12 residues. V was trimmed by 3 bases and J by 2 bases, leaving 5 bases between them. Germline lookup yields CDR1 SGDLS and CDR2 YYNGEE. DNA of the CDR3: TGTGCCAGCAGCGCCGTTCAAGAGACCCAGTACTTC. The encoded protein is CASSAVQETQYF.

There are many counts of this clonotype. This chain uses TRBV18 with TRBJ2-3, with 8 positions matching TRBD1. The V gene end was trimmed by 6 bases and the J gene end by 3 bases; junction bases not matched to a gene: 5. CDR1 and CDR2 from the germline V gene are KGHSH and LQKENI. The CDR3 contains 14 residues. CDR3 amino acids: CASSGTGVTDTQYF. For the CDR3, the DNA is TGTGCCAGCTCCGGGACAGGAGTGACAGATACGCAGTATTTT.

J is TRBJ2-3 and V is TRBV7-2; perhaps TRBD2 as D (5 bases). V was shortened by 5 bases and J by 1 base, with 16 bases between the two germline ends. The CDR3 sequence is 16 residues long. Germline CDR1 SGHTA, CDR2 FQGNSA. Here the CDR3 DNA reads TGTGCCAGCAGCCTTTCTGAGGGTTCGGGCACAGATACGCAGTATTTT. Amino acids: CASSLSEGSGTDTQYF.

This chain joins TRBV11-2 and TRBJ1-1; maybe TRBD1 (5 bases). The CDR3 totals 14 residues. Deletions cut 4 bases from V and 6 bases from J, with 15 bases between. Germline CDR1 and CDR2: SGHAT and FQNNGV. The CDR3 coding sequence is TGTGCCAGCAGCTCCCCGGCAGGGTCGCCTGAAGCTTTCTTT. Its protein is CASSSPAGSPEAFF.

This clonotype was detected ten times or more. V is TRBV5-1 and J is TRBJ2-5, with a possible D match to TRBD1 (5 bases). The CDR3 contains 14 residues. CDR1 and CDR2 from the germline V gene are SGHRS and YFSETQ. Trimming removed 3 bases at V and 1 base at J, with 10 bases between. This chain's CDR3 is CASSSVDSQETQYF. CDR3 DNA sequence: TGCGCCAGCAGCTCCGTTGACAGCCAAGAGACCCAGTACTTC.

As DNA, the CDR3 is TGTGCCAGCAGCTTTGAAAGCGATGAGCAGTTCTTC. Its translation: CASSFESDEQFF. This chain connects TRBV7-6 to TRBJ2-1; no clear D. This CDR3 is built from 12 residues. Germline V gene lookup returns CDR1 SGHVS and CDR2 FNYEAQ. V was cut by 3 bases and J by 8 bases, with 8 bases left in between.

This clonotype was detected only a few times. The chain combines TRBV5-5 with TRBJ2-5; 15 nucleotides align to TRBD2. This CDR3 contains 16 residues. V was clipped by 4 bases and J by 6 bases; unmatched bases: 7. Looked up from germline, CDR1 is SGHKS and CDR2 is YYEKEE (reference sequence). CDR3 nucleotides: TGTGCCAGCAGCCCGGGACTAGCGGGGGGTCCCAAGACCCAGTACTTC. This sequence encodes CASSPGLAGGPKTQYF.

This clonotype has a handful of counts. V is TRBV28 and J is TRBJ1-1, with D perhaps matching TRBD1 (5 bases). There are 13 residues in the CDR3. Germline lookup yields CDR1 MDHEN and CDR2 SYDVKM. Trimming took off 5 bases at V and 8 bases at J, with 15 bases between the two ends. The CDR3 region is CASSAPPREEAFF. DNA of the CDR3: TGTGCCAGCAGTGCCCCCCCCAGGGAAGAAGCTTTCTTT.

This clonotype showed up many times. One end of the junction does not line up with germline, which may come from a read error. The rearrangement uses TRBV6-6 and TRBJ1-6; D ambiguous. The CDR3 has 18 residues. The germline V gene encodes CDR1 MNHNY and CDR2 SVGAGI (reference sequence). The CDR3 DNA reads TGTGCCAGCAGCTACTCTCCGGGCCAAGACCCGGACAATTCACCCCTCCACTTT. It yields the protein CASSYSPGQDPDNSPLHF.

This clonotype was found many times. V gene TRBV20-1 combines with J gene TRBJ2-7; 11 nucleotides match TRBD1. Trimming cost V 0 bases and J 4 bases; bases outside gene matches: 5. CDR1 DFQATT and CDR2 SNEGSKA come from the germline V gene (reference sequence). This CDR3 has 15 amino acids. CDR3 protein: CSARDRDRGRYEQYF. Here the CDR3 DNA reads TGCAGTGCTAGAGATCGGGACAGGGGGAGGTACGAGCAGTACTTC.

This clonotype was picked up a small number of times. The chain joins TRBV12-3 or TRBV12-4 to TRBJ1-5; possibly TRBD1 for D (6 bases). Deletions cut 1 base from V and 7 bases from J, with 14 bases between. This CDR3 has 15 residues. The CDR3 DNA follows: TGTGCCAGCAGTTTAGAGGCCAGGGGTGGACAGCCCCAGCATTTT. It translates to CASSLEARGGQPQHF.

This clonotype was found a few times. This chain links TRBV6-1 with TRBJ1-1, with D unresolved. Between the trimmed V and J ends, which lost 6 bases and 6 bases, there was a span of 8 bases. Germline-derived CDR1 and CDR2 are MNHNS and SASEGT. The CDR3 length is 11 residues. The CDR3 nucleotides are TGTGCCAGCAGCCCGGCGGCTGAAGCTTTCTTT. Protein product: CASSPAAEAFF.

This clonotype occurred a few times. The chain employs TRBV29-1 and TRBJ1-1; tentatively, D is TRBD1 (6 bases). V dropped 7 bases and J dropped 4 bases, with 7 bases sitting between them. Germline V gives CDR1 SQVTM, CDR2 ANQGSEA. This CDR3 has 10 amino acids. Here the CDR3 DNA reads TGCAGCGAAGGGGGCACTGAAGCTTTCTTT. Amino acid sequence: CSEGGTEAFF.

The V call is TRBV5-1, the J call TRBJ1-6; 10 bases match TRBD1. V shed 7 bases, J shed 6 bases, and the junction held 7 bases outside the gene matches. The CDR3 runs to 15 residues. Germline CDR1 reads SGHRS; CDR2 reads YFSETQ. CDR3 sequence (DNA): TGCGCCAGCGGTACCGGGACAGGGGCTAATTCACCCCTCCACTTT. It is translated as CASGTGTGANSPLHF.

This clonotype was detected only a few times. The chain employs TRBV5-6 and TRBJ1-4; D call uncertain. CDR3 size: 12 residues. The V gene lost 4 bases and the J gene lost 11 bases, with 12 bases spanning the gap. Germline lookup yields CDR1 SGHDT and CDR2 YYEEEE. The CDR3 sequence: CASSTRSVKLFF. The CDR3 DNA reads TGTGCCAGCAGCACCAGATCTGTGAAACTGTTTTTT. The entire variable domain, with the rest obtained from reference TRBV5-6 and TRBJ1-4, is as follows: DAGVTQSPTHLIKTRGQQVTLRCSPKSGHDTVSWYQQALGQGPQFIFQYYEEEERQRGNFPDRFSGHQFPNYSSELNVNALLLGDSALYLCASSTRSVKLFFGSGTQLSVL.

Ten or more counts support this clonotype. The CDR3 DNA sequence: TGTGCCAGCAGTCCCTCCCGAGCGGGGGGCCTATACAATGAGCAGTTCTTC. It codes for CASSPSRAGGLYNEQFF. The chain links TRBV12-3 or TRBV12-4 to TRBJ2-1; 9 nucleotides line up with TRBD2. The CDR3 is 17 amino acids. The J segment lost 4 bases and the V segment lost 5 bases, leaving 12 bases of the junction unmatched.